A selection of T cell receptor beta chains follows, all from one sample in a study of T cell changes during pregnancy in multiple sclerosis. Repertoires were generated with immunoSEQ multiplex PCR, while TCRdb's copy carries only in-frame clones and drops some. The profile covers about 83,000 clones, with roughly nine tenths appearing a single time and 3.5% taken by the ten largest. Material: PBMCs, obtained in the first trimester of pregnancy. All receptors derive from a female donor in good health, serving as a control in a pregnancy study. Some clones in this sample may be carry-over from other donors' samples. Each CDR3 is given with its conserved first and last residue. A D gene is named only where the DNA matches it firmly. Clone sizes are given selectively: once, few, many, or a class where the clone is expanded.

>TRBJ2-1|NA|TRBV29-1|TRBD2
TGCAGCGTTGAGACTAGCGGGAAGAATGAGCAGTTCTTC
CSVETSGKNEQFF
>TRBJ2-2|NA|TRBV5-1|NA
TGCGCCAGCGCACCAGGGGCCTCCAAATTCACCGGGGAGCTGTTTTTT
CASAPGASKFTGELFF
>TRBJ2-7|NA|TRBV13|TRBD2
TGTGCCAGCGCCCCAGTAGCGGGGGTCTCCTACGAGCAGTACTTC
CASAPVAGVSYEQYF
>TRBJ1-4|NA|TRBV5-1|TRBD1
TGCGCCAGCAGCCCTGAAGGGGGCTACGAAAAACTGTTTTTT
CASSPEGGYEKLFF
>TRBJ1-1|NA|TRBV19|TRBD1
TGTGCCAGTAGTTTCACAGGGGGGAACACTGAAGCTTTCTTT
CASSFTGGNTEAFF
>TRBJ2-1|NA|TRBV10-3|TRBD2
TGTGCCATCAATGAACTAGCGGGAGATTGGAATGAGCAGTTCTTC
CAINELAGDWNEQFF
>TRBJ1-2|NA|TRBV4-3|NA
TGCGCCAGCAGCCAATCTTTGGGGCCTGGCGGGACTGGCTACACCTTC
CASSQSLGPGGTGYTF
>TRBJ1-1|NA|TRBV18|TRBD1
TGTGCCAGCTCACGTAACAGGGGGCTGGCTGAAGCTTTCTTT
CASSRNRGLAEAFF
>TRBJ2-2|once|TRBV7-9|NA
TGTGCCAGCAGCTATTCAGCGGAGACCGGGGAGCTGTTTTTT
CASSYSAETGELFF
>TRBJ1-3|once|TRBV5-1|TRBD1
TGCGCCAGCAGCTCCTGGACAGGGGAGGGAAACACCATATATTTT
CASSSWTGEGNTIYF
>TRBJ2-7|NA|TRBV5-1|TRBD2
TGCGCCAGCAGCTACCTCTCTAGCGGGAGCTTCTACGAGCAGTACTTC
CASSYLSSGSFYEQYF
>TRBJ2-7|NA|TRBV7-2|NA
TGTGCCAGCAGCTTAGTGGGGGGTTCCTTCTACGAGCAGTACTTC
CASSLVGGSFYEQYF
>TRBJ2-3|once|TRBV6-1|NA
TGTGCCAGCAGTGACGGTAGCACAGATACGCAGTATTTT
CASSDGSTDTQYF
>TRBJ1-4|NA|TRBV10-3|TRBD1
TGTGCCACCCGGGACAGGGCAGGGGAAAAACTGTTTTTT
CATRDRAGEKLFF
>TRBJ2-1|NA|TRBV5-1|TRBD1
TGCGCCAGCAGCTCGGGGGACAGGGGGGGAAATGAGCAGTTCTTC
CASSSGDRGGNEQFF
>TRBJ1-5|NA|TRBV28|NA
TGTGCCAGCAGTTTATGGAGGGGGTATGATCAGCCCCAGCATTTT
CASSLWRGYDQPQHF
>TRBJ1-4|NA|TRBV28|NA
TGTGCCAGCAGTACGTCCGGTGAAAAACTGTTTTTT
CASSTSGEKLFF
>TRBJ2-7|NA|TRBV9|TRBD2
TGTGCCAGCAGCGGTCTAGCGGGGGCCTACGAGCAGTACTTC
CASSGLAGAYEQYF
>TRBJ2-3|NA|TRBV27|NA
TGTGCCAGCAGTTCCGGGACTCACACAGATACGCAGTATTTT
CASSSGTHTDTQYF
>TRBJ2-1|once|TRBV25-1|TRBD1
TGTGCCAGCGCTGTACACCTGGGACAGGGGGACAATGAGCAGTTCTTC
CASAVHLGQGDNEQFF
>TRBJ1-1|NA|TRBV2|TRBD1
TGTGCCAGCAGTGTCACCTCGACAGGGAAGTCTGAAGCTTTCTTT
CASSVTSTGKSEAFF
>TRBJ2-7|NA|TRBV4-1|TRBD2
TGCGCCAGCAGCCAAGTGGGTTTAGCGGGTACCTACGAGCAGTACTTC
CASSQVGLAGTYEQYF
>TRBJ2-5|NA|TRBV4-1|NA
TGCGCCAGCAGCCAAGATAGAGGACTAGGGGGGGAGACCCAGTACTTC
CASSQDRGLGGETQYF
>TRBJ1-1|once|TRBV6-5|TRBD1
TGTGCCAGCAGACCCGGACAGGGGGGAGCTTTCTTT
CASRPGQGGAFF
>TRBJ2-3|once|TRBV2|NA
TGTGCCAGCAGTGAGGACTACACAGATACGCAGTATTTT
CASSEDYTDTQYF
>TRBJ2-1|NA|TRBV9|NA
TGTGCCAGCAGCCCCTACCCCGATGAACTTTACAATGAGCAGTTCTTC
CASSPYPDELYNEQFF
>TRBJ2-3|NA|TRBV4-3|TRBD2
TGCGCCAGCAGCCTTTACCCCTTTGGGAGACTAGCGGGAATGGATACGCAGTATTTT
CASSLYPFGRLAGMDTQYF
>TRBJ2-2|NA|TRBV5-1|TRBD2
TGCGCCAGCAGCTTGCCGGGACTAGCGGGAGCCGGGGAGCTGTTTTTT
CASSLPGLAGAGELFF
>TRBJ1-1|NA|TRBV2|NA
TGTGCCAGCAGGATTACAGGGATTAGGTCGGAAGCTTTCTTT
CASRITGIRSEAFF